Sequencing of this T cell receptor (beta chain) was carried out in a study of blood T cell repertoires in COVID-19. In the original analysis: By means of reference gene primer amplification, nucleated cell counts were estimated. Libraries were prepared by immunoSEQ multiplex PCR; TCRdb keeps only in-frame clonotypes and omits some of them. The DNA gave D and trimming, while V, J and clone size come from that table. The sample includes around 120,000 clones, 80% to 90% of them seen just once. V lost 1 base to trimming and J lost 2 bases, with 10 bases between them. CDR3 length equals 15 residues. CDR1 and CDR2 from the germline V gene are SEHNR and FQNEAQ (reference sequence).

The chain is built from TRBV7-9 and TRBJ2-3, with D possibly TRBD2 on 5 matching bases. Sequenced sample: peripheral blood. The TCR was taken from an elderly woman with acute or convalescent COVID-19. The CDR3 DNA follows: TGTGCCAGCAGCTTAGACGGGAACCCCACAGATACGCAGTATTTT. This encodes CASSLDGNPTDTQYF.